This TCR beta chain was recorded in a study of T cell repertoires in cytomegalovirus infection. TCRdb re-derived calls from the reads in MiXCR, one entry per CDR3 protein. Of 300,000 or so distinct CDR3 sequences listed, around 9.6% are singletons. Study-level results: CMV-specific TCR beta clonotypes restricted by HLA-C dominated the ex vivo response. Carriers of CMV and the relevant HLA type were discriminated by public TCR beta frequency.

This clonotype was picked up many times. Its antigen is not identified. Trimming took 2 bases from V and 0 from J, leaving 20 bases between them. Germline V CDR1 and CDR2: MNHEY, SVGEGT. The CDR3 is made up of 19 amino acids. The chain links TRBV6-2 or TRBV6-3 to TRBJ2-1, with D perhaps being TRBD1 or TRBD2 (6 bases each). This receptor was taken from a human donor in good health (CMV status not recorded). Some clones in this sample may be carry-over from other donors' samples. Input material: PBMCs. The chain's CDR3 is CASSYPTGASRSSYNEQFF. For the CDR3, the DNA is TGTGCCAGCAGTTACCCAACGGGGGCCAGCAGGAGCTCCTACAATGAGCAGTTCTTC.